The 14 T cell receptor beta chains given below trace back to one sample, sequenced in a study of blood T cells in healthy people across ages (dated by TCRdb to between 2014 and 2016). Receptors were amplified or captured by 5' RACE. Reads for this sample came from an Illumina HiSeq 2500. A second PCR of roughly 6 to 11 cycles was run with a J-beta primer mix and a sample-barcoded 5' primer. TCRdb handled the public reads itself, with Q25 trimming in fastp and clone calling in MiXCR, and kept productive beta chains. Here each entry gathers all rows of one CDR3 protein and keeps the most common genes and DNA. In this sample the table shows about 730,000 distinct CDR3 sequences, approximately 43% of which occur a single time. The ten largest clonotypes hold roughly 20% of the sample. Sequenced material: blood. The origin of the receptors is a woman aged 55-69 years in good health.

The J gene is TRBJ2-3, the V gene TRBV7-2; D not certain. V shed 5 bases and J shed 2 bases, with 11 bases lying between them. The CDR3 covers 14 residues. Per germline, CDR1 SGHTA and CDR2 FQGNSA. The CDR3 region is CASSRKRPTDTQYF. The DNA of the CDR3 is TGTGCCAGCAGCCGAAAAAGACCCACAGATACGCAGTATTTT.

There are a few counts of this clonotype. The V gene is TRBV20-1, the J gene TRBJ2-4; TRBD2 aligns across 8 bases. The J call could be wrong; TRBJ2-7 is a better fit for the DNA end. This CDR3 is built from 11 residues. The V gene's germline CDR1 is DFQATT and CDR2 SNEGSKA (reference sequence). The CDR3 nucleotides are TGCAGTGCTGGGACTAGTCGCGAGCAGTACTTC. Protein: CSAGTSREQYF.

This clonotype was seen a few times. This rearrangement joins TRBV11-3 to TRBJ2-5; 7 bases map to TRBD2. CDR3 size: 19 residues. Germline loops: CDR1 SGHNT, CDR2 YENEEA. The V gene end was trimmed by 0 bases and the J gene end by 0 bases; junction bases not matched to a gene: 13. For the CDR3, the DNA is TGTGCCAGCAGCTTAGATCTACGGCTAGCGGACTTTTACCAAGAGACCCAGTACTTC. It codes for CASSLDLRLADFYQETQYF.

The genes are TRBV12-3 or TRBV12-4 and TRBJ2-1; TRBD2 matches at 10 bases. The J segment lost 6 bases and the V segment lost 5 bases, leaving 10 bases of the junction unmatched. The CDR3 totals 16 residues. The CDR3 reads CASSALAGEGSNEQFF. In DNA, the CDR3 is TGTGCCAGCAGTGCCCTAGCGGGAGAAGGGAGCAATGAGCAGTTCTTC.

J is TRBJ2-3 and V is TRBV29-1; D might be TRBD1 (7 bases). This CDR3 is built from 16 residues. From germline, CDR1 is SQVTM and CDR2 ANQGSEA. The CDR3 sequence: CCGEHRTGLSADTQYF. Here the CDR3 DNA reads TGCTGCGGGGAACATAGGACAGGACTTAGCGCAGATACGCAGTATTTT.

In this sample, this clonotype turned up a few times. V usage is TRBV5-1 and J usage is TRBJ2-2, with 7 positions matching TRBD1. The CDR3 sequence is 14 residues long. V was clipped by 3 bases and J by 2 bases; unmatched bases: 1. Germline assignment: CDR1 SGHRS and CDR2 YFSETQ. This CDR3 reads CASSWDSNTGELFF. CDR3 coding DNA: TGCGCCAGCAGCTGGGACAGTAACACCGGGGAGCTGTTTTTT.

This clonotype was detected only a few times. The rearrangement uses TRBV10-3 and TRBJ2-4; 8 bases map to TRBD2. The J call may be in error: the DNA end matches TRBJ2-7 better. CDR3 length: 18 amino acids. Germline CDR1 ENHRY, CDR2 SYGVKD. The CDR3 DNA reads TGTGCCATCAGTAACGCGGTAGCGGGATCCCACCAACGGAGCGAGCAGTACTTC. Protein sequence: CAISNAVAGSHQRSEQYF.

Points on this clonotype: A junction end diverges from the germline sequence, so it may reflect a read error. V gene TRBV27 combines with J gene TRBJ1-2; TRBD1 might be the D (6 bases). The CDR3 extends over 16 amino acids. CDR1 and CDR2 (germline): MNHEY, SMNVEV (reference sequence). DNA for the CDR3: TGTGCCAGTAGTTTAGGGCAGGGGAAGTCGGACTATGGCTACACCTTC. It codes for CASSLGQGKSDYGYTF.

This clonotype has only a few counts. This chain connects TRBV27 to TRBJ1-5; 7 bases fit TRBD1. The CDR3 has 16 amino acids. Unmatched junction bases numbered 4, after V lost 1 base and J lost 1 base. Germline V gene sequence: CDR1 MNHEY, CDR2 SMNVEV (reference sequence). CDR3 DNA: TGTGCCAGCAGTTTATTTTCAGGGGGGAGCAATCAGCCCCAGCATTTT. This gives the protein CASSLFSGGSNQPQHF.

This clonotype came up once. The chain couples TRBV3-1 to TRBJ1-5; a possible D gene is TRBD1 (6 bases). Germline V gene sequence: CDR1 LGHDT, CDR2 YNNKEL (reference sequence). Trimming took off 5 bases at V and 5 bases at J, with 10 bases between the two ends. The CDR3 runs to 13 residues. The CDR3 DNA reads as TGTGCCAGCAGCGGGGGCAAGTATCAGCCCCAGCATTTT. It yields the protein CASSGGKYQPQHF.

CDR3 sequence: CSARGSRNSPLHF. CDR3 coding DNA: TGCAGTGCTAGAGGATCTCGGAATTCACCCCTCCACTTT. This chain uses TRBV20-1 with TRBJ1-6; D not resolved. CDR3 size: 13 residues. Germline V gene sequence: CDR1 DFQATT, CDR2 SNEGSKA (reference sequence). Deletions cut 1 base from V and 7 bases from J, with 8 bases between.

The chain carries TRBV9 and TRBJ2-1, with D perhaps TRBD1 (6 bases). The DNA matches TRBJ2-7 better at its end, which makes the J call doubtful. CDR3 length: 14 amino acids. Germline assignment: CDR1 SGDLS and CDR2 YYNGEE. This CDR3 reads CASSVGTGWNEQYF. The CDR3, as DNA: TGTGCCAGCAGCGTAGGAACAGGGTGGAATGAGCAGTACTTC.

This clonotype was seen at least ten times. The V and J genes are TRBV29-1 and TRBJ2-6; D call uncertain. V was clipped by 4 bases and J by 0 bases, with 4 bases between them. The CDR3 extends over 13 amino acids. CDR1 is SQVTM and CDR2 is ANQGSEA in the germline V gene. CDR3 nucleotide sequence: TGCAGCGTTGTAGTCTCTGGGGCCAACGTCCTGACTTTC. Protein product: CSVVVSGANVLTF.

The chain combines TRBV5-1 with TRBJ2-3, with D perhaps TRBD2 (7 bases). From germline, CDR1 is SGHRS and CDR2 YFSETQ. The CDR3 has 15 residues. With 4 bases removed from V and 5 bases from J, the gap between germline ends came to 17 bases. The CDR3 DNA is TGCGCCAGCAGCCCGGTCGGGGGGCTTATAGATACGCAGTATTTT. It encodes CASSPVGGLIDTQYF.